Below, 27 T cell receptor beta chains from the same sample are listed, as sequenced in a study of neoadjuvant nivolumab and ipilimumab in lung cancer. Produced via immunoSEQ multiplex PCR; TCRdb's table is partial and in-frame only. This sample has 40,000 to 55,000 clones, with more than 85% found just once. The input for sequencing was blood, taken before neoadjuvant nivolumab, alone or with ipilimumab. These receptors all come from an adult with non-small cell lung cancer. Some clones in this sample may be carry-over from other donors' samples.

This chain connects TRBV6-1 to TRBJ1-2; D gene uncertain. This CDR3 contains 11 residues. The germline gives CDR1 MNHNS, CDR2 SASEGT. Trimming cost V 2 bases and J 8 bases, with 6 bases left between them. The CDR3 sequence is CASSEYWGYTF. For the CDR3, the DNA is TGTGCCAGCAGTGAATATTGGGGCTACACCTTC.

This clone came up a few times. V is TRBV4-1 and J is TRBJ1-1; D is possibly TRBD1 (5 bases). Trimming cost V 0 bases and J 12 bases, with 20 bases left between them. This CDR3 has 15 amino acids. Germline CDR1 reads MGHRA; CDR2 reads YSYEKL. CDR3 DNA: TGCGCCAGCAGCCAAGAGGGACCTGGGGCGGGACGGACTTTCTTT. This gives the protein CASSQEGPGAGRTFF.

The rearrangement joins TRBV9 to TRBJ2-2; D uncertain. The CDR3 has 14 amino acids. Trimming cost V 1 base and J 5 bases, with 9 bases left between them. Germline CDR1 and CDR2: SGDLS and YYNGEE. The CDR3 DNA reads TGTGCCAGCAGCGTACTTCAGGCGACCGGGGAGCTGTTTTTT. Encoded protein: CASSVLQATGELFF.

J is TRBJ2-1 and V is TRBV7-2; 8 nucleotides line up with TRBD2. V dropped 6 bases and J dropped 0; count of bases not matched to a gene: 4. CDR3 length: 15 residues. Per the germline V gene, CDR1 is SGHTA and CDR2 is FQGNSA. CDR3 bases: TGTGCCAGCAGGCGTACTAGCGGCTCCTACAATGAGCAGTTCTTC. Its translation: CASRRTSGSYNEQFF.

This clone occurred once. This chain links TRBV6-6 with TRBJ2-2, with TRBD1 matching 12 bases. Germline loops: CDR1 MNHNY, CDR2 SVGAGI (reference sequence). The CDR3 consists of 15 residues. J was trimmed by 5 bases and V by 5 bases; bases with no gene match: 3. CDR3 sequence reads: CASSAGQGATGELFF. DNA for the CDR3: TGTGCCAGCAGTGCGGGACAGGGGGCAACCGGGGAGCTGTTTTTT.

This clone was observed a single time. The CDR3, as DNA: TGCGCCAGCAGAGAGGAGTCGGAGACCCAGTACTTC. This encodes CASREESETQYF. This chain joins TRBV5-1 and TRBJ2-5, with D uncertain. The V gene's germline CDR1 is SGHRS and CDR2 YFSETQ. V lost 5 bases, J lost 5 bases, and 10 bases lay in between. CDR3 length equals 12 residues.

This sequence joins TRBV30 and TRBJ1-5; D unclear. This CDR3 comprises 17 residues. CDR1 is GTSNPN, CDR2 SVGIG, per germline (reference sequence). V was shortened by 0 bases and J by 4 bases, with 19 bases between the two germline ends. The CDR3 here is CAWSVLAGGGRNQPQHF. In DNA form, the CDR3 reads TGTGCCTGGAGTGTACTAGCAGGTGGCGGGAGGAATCAGCCCCAGCATTTT.

This clone was detected only a few times. The chain has TRBV5-1 and TRBJ2-7, with 9 bases that match TRBD2. In germline, CDR1 is SGHRS, CDR2 YFSETQ. The CDR3 length is 16 residues. V lost 0 bases, J lost 3 bases, and 7 bases stayed unmatched. As DNA, the CDR3 is TGCGCCAGCAGCTTGGCTGCCCTAGCGGGGCGCTACGAGCAGTACTTC. Translation gives CASSLAALAGRYEQYF. The whole variable domain, remainder taken from reference TRBV5-1 and TRBJ2-7, is KAGVTQTPRYLIKTRGQQVTLSCSPISGHRSVSWYQQTPGQGLQFLFEYFSETQRNKGNFPGRFSGRQFSNSRSEMNVSTLELGDSALYLCASSLAALAGRYEQYFGPGTRLTVT.

The chain joins TRBV6-5 to TRBJ1-1, with D unresolved. V lost 7 bases to trimming and J lost 1 base, with 10 bases between them. The CDR3 extends over 13 amino acids. Germline V gene sequence: CDR1 MNHEY, CDR2 SVGAGI. As DNA, the CDR3 is TGTGCCAGCATGGAACAGAGGAACACTGAAGCTTTCTTT. This encodes CASMEQRNTEAFF.

A single count supports this clone. The CDR3 here is CASLKRGQGGNEQFF. CDR3 nucleotides: TGTGCCAGCCTTAAACGGGGACAGGGCGGGAATGAGCAGTTCTTC. The chain employs TRBV27 and TRBJ2-1; 9 bases agree with TRBD1. J was trimmed by 7 bases and V by 8 bases; bases with no gene match: 12. Germline loops: CDR1 MNHEY, CDR2 SMNVEV (reference sequence). The CDR3 length is 15 residues.

The chain links TRBV7-3 to TRBJ1-1; 7 positions agree with TRBD1. V dropped 5 bases and J dropped 4; count of bases not matched to a gene: 7. Looked up from germline, CDR1 is SGHTA and CDR2 is FQGTGA. The CDR3 is 14 amino acids. The DNA for the CDR3 is TGTGCCAGCAGCCCAACAGGGGCCCGCACTGAAGCTTTCTTT. Protein: CASSPTGARTEAFF.

The gene calls are TRBV2 and TRBJ2-7; no reliable D call. The CDR3 runs to 12 residues. Per the germline V gene, CDR1 is SNHLY and CDR2 is FYNNEI. Trimming took 0 bases from V and 6 from J, leaving 6 bases between them. CDR3 DNA sequence: TGTGCCAGCAGTGAAGCGGTAGGCGAGCAGTACTTC. Amino acid sequence: CASSEAVGEQYF.

This clone rates as medium-sized. The chain's CDR3 is CASGRDRTSRDYGYTF. CDR3 nucleotides: TGTGCCAGCGGACGGGACAGAACCTCCCGCGACTATGGCTACACCTTC. The rearrangement joins TRBV6-6 to TRBJ1-2, with 7 bases matching TRBD1. The CDR3 contains 16 residues. Germline V lookup: CDR1 MNHNY, CDR2 SVGAGI (reference sequence). J lost 3 bases, V lost 8 bases, and 15 bases had no gene match.

The chain combines TRBV11-2 with TRBJ2-7; possibly TRBD1 for D (6 bases). Between the trimmed V and J ends, which lost 2 bases and 0 bases, there was a span of 11 bases. Germline CDR1 is SGHAT and CDR2 is FQNNGV. This CDR3 spans 15 amino acids. The CDR3, as DNA: TGTGCCAGCAGCTTATACCAGGGGAACTCCTACGAGCAGTACTTC. Amino acids: CASSLYQGNSYEQYF.

V usage is TRBV7-8 and J usage is TRBJ2-7; a weak D match, TRBD1 (6 bases). CDR3 length equals 15 residues. CDR1 and CDR2 from the germline V gene are SGHVS and FQNEAQ. V lost 5 bases to trimming and J lost 7 bases, with 21 bases between them. The CDR3 DNA is TGTGCCAGCAGCCTCATGTTGACAGGCTGGAGAGAGCAGTACTTC. This codes for CASSLMLTGWREQYF.

The chain joins TRBV18 to TRBJ2-7; D uncertain. The CDR3 runs 15 residues. The germline gives CDR1 KGHSH, CDR2 LQKENI. The V and J ends lost 3 bases and 2 bases respectively, with 14 bases between them. The CDR3 DNA is TGTGCCAGCTCACCGAGACCTTTTAGTCCCTACGAGCAGTACTTC. Translation gives CASSPRPFSPYEQYF.

J is TRBJ1-2 and V is TRBV5-1; a possible D gene is TRBD1 (6 bases). Trimming removed 4 bases from V and 2 bases from J, with 12 bases in between. This CDR3 has 14 amino acids. The germline CDR1 and CDR2 sequences are SGHRS and YFSETQ. Here the CDR3 reads CASSIGQFNYGYTF. As DNA, the CDR3 is TGCGCCAGCAGCATCGGACAGTTCAACTATGGCTACACCTTC.

The J gene is TRBJ2-1, the V gene TRBV29-1; no firm D call. V was clipped by 3 bases and J by 0 bases, with 9 bases between them. The CDR3 consists of 14 residues. Germline CDR1 and CDR2: SQVTM and ANQGSEA. The CDR3 protein is CSVDSVSSYNEQFF. For the CDR3, the DNA is TGCAGCGTTGACTCCGTGAGCTCCTACAATGAGCAGTTCTTC.

This chain uses TRBV9 with TRBJ2-5; D could derive from TRBD1 or TRBD2 (6 bases each). The CDR3 consists of 14 residues. Trimming shortened V by 0 bases and J by 4 bases, and 10 bases separated the two germline ends. Germline CDR1 SGDLS, CDR2 YYNGEE. The CDR3 region has the DNA TGTGCCAGCAGCGTAGGGGGGGCCGGAGAGACCCAGTACTTC. It yields the protein CASSVGGAGETQYF.

The chain links TRBV7-2 to TRBJ2-1; 11 nucleotides agree with TRBD2. V lost 0 bases, J lost 3 bases, and 4 bases stayed unmatched. Germline lookup yields CDR1 SGHTA and CDR2 FQGNSA. This CDR3 spans 17 amino acids. The CDR3: CASSLAQGTSGYNEQFF. The CDR3 region has the DNA TGTGCCAGCAGCTTAGCGCAAGGGACTAGCGGCTACAATGAGCAGTTCTTC.

This rearrangement joins TRBV19 to TRBJ2-1; the D gene could be TRBD1 or TRBD2 (5 bases each). Trimming left V 9 bases short and J 8 bases short, with 11 bases between. Per the germline V gene, CDR1 is LNHDA and CDR2 is SQIVND (reference sequence). The CDR3 has 11 residues. The CDR3 sequence is CASQGRYEQFF. The CDR3 DNA is TGTGCCAGCCAGGGACGCTATGAGCAGTTCTTC.

This clone has only a few counts. The chain recombines TRBV7-2 with TRBJ2-3; 9 positions agree with TRBD2. The germline V gene has CDR1 SGHTA and CDR2 FQGNSA. There are 16 residues in the CDR3. The V segment lost 5 bases and the J segment 3 bases; nucleotides outside the gene matches: 9. CDR3 sequence reads: CASSEFPGLATDTQYF. In DNA, the CDR3 is TGTGCCAGCAGCGAGTTTCCGGGACTAGCAACAGATACGCAGTATTTT.

The chain uses TRBV11-2 and TRBJ2-3, with D hard to call. This CDR3 is built from 18 residues. CDR1 and CDR2 (germline): SGHAT, FQNNGV. Deletions cut 1 base from V and 1 base from J, with 18 bases between. The CDR3 bases are TGTGCCAGCAGCTTAGCCCCTGGTCTTTCCTACCGCACAGATACGCAGTATTTT. Translation gives CASSLAPGLSYRTDTQYF. The full variable domain, completed using reference TRBV11-2 and TRBJ2-3, is EAGVAQSPRYKIIEKRQSVAFWCNPISGHATLYWYQQILGQGPKLLIQFQNNGVVDDSQLPKDRFSAERLKGVDSTLKIQPAKLEDSAVYLCASSLAPGLSYRTDTQYFGPGTRLTVL.

The rearrangement joins TRBV7-2 to TRBJ2-1; 7 nucleotides align to TRBD2. V was clipped by 5 bases and J by 0 bases; unmatched bases: 10. The CDR3 contains 17 residues. Germline V gene sequence: CDR1 SGHTA, CDR2 FQGNSA. CDR3 protein: CASSPHQAGPSYNEQFF. The DNA of the CDR3 is TGTGCCAGCAGCCCTCATCAAGCGGGGCCCTCCTACAATGAGCAGTTCTTC.

The rearrangement uses TRBV30 and TRBJ1-5; D is uncertain. The CDR3 runs 14 residues. The germline V and J ends were trimmed by 0 bases and 6 bases, with 12 bases remaining between them. In germline, CDR1 is GTSNPN, CDR2 SVGIG (reference sequence). The CDR3 sequence is CAWSVLAEGQPQHF. The CDR3 DNA is TGTGCCTGGAGTGTACTGGCAGAAGGTCAGCCCCAGCATTTT. Based on the CDR3 plus reference TRBV30 and TRBJ1-5, the full variable domain is SQTIHQWPATLVQPVGSPLSLECTVEGTSNPNLYWYRQAAGRGLQLLFYSVGIGQISSEVPQNLSASRPQDRQFILSSKKLLLSDSGFYLCAWSVLAEGQPQHFGDGTRLSIL.

The rearrangement uses TRBV5-6 and TRBJ1-3, with TRBD1 as a possible D gene (6 bases). Per germline, CDR1 SGHDT and CDR2 YYEEEE. Trimming removed 2 bases from V and 4 bases from J, with 13 bases in between. The CDR3 is 15 amino acids. The chain's CDR3 is CASSFGTGYGNTIYF. The CDR3 DNA reads TGTGCCAGCAGCTTCGGTACAGGGTACGGAAACACCATATATTTT.

V usage is TRBV9 and J usage is TRBJ2-5; 7 nucleotides line up with TRBD2. The junction had 13 bases not matched to a gene; V was cut back by 4 bases and J by 4 bases. Germline loops: CDR1 SGDLS, CDR2 YYNGEE. The CDR3 spans 16 residues. Written as DNA, the CDR3 is TGTGCCAGCAGCCCCCGGATGGGGGGGGGTCCAGAGACCCAGTACTTC. It specifies CASSPRMGGGPETQYF.